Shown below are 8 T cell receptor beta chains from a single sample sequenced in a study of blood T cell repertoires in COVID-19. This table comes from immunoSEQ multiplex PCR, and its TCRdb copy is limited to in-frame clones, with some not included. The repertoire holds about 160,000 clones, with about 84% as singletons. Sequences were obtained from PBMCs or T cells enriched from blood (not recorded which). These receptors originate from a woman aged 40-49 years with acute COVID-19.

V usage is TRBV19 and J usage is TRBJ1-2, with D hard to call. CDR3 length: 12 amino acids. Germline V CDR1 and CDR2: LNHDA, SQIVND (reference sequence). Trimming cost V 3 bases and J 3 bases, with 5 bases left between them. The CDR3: CASSIGDYGYTF. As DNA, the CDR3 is TGTGCCAGTAGTATCGGTGACTATGGCTACACCTTC.

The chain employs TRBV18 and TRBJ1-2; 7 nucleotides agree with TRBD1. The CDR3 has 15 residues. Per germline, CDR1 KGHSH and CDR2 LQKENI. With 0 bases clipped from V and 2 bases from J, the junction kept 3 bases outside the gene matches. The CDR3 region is CASSPPRQGNYGYTF. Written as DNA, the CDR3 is TGTGCCAGCTCACCACCGAGACAGGGAAACTATGGCTACACCTTC.

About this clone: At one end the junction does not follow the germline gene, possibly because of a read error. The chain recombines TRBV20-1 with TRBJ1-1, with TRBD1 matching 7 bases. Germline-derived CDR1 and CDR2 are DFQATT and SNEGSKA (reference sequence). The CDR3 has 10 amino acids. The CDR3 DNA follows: TGCAGTGCTAGAGGACAGGGTAGGATCTTT. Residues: CSARGQGRIF.

Here the CDR3 reads CASSVDGWETQYF. DNA of the CDR3: TGTGCCAGCAGCGTAGACGGGTGGGAGACCCAGTACTTC. The chain combines TRBV9 with TRBJ2-5; the D is unclear. V was clipped by 0 bases and J by 5 bases, with 8 bases between them. Germline CDR1 and CDR2: SGDLS and YYNGEE. The CDR3 length is 13 residues.

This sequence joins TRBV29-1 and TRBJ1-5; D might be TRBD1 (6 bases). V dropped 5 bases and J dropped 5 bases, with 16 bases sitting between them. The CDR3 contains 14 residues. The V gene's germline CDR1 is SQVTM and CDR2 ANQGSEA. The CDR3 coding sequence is TGCAGCGTTCTGCTGGCAGGGGTCGATCAGCCCCAGCATTTT. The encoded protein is CSVLLAGVDQPQHF.

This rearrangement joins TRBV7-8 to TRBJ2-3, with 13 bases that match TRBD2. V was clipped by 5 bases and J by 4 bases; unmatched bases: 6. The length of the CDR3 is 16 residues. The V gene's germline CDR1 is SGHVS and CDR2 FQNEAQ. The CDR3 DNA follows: TGTGCCAGCAGCCCCTGGACTAGCGGGAGCTCAGATACGCAGTATTTT. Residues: CASSPWTSGSSDTQYF.

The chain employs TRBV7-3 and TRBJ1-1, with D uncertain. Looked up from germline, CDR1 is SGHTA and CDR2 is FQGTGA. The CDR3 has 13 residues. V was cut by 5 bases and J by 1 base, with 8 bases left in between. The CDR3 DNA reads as TGTGCCAGCAGCGGAGTCGCGAACACTGAAGCTTTCTTT. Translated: CASSGVANTEAFF.

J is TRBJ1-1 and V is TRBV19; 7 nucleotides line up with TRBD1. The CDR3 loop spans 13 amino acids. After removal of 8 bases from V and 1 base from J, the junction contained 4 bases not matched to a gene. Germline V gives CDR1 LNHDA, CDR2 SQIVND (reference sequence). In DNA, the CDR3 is TGTGCCAGTGGCAGGACAGGGAACACTGAAGCTTTCTTT. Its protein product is CASGRTGNTEAFF.